This T cell receptor beta chain was documented in a study of OX40 agonist ivuxolimab in advanced cancers. At the level of the whole study: The costimulatory receptor OX40 (CD134) was targeted by ivuxolimab, a fully human IgG2 agonistic monoclonal antibody. Intravenous ivuxolimab was administered to patients every 2 weeks at six dose levels: 0.01, 0.1, 0.3, 1.5, 3 and 10 mg/kg. Of the approximately 50 patients in dose escalation, 19 had hepatocellular carcinoma, about 15 had melanoma, 9 had renal cell carcinoma and 9 had head and neck cancer. In the dose-escalation cohort, more than 75% of patients were male, and the mean age was approximately 64 years, with a range of roughly 23 to 85. Prior anti-PD-1, anti-PD-L1 or anti-CTLA-4 therapy was permitted, and checkpoint inhibitors had been received by under 50% of dose-escalation patients. Partial responses were achieved by three dose-escalation patients, of whom one had hepatocellular carcinoma and two had cutaneous melanoma. The point of sequencing TCRbeta in the periphery was to test whether ivuxolimab changed TCR sequence diversity and drove clonal T-cell expansion. The paper describes the monotherapy dose-escalation part (N of about 54 patients) of the phase I trial of ivuxolimab. Study-wide conclusions, independent of this receptor: Clonal expansion of both CD4+ and CD8+ blood T cells was observed from baseline to week 6 at doses 0.1 to 3.0 mg/kg. After ivuxolimab, CD8+ T cells had more expanded clones than CD4+ T cells on average. In partial responders in the 0.1-3.0 mg/kg groups, normalized peripheral clonal expansion was found to be among the lowest, especially among CD8+ T cells. Antigen specificity was not determined for the clonally expanded peripheral T cells. Low levels of normalized T-cell clonal expansion were also seen in some patients who did not respond.

The germline V gene specifies SGHDT as CDR1 and YYEEEE as CDR2. V is reduced by 4 bases and J by 5 bases, leaving a spacing of 9 bases between them. Taken from cysteine to phenylalanine, the CDR3 has 13 residues. The CDR3 DNA has 39 bases and is translated from base 1. For sequencing of the TCRbeta CDR3 region, genomic DNA was extracted from the sorted cells. TCRbeta CDR3 regions were sequenced using the immunoSEQ Assay. TCRdb holds this immuneACCESS table with in-frame rearrangements only. Some clones are missing; in checked studies, unresolved V genes explain under half, and the rest has no known cause. Counted in this sample were 70,000 to 95,000 clones; about 94% of them appeared once. The ten biggest clones cover 9.6% of the sample. The trial excluded patients who had a history of autoimmune disease or who were on systemic immunosuppression. Peripheral blood for TCR sequencing was collected from all dose cohorts at baseline, on cycle 4 day 1, and on cycle 7 day 1. The samples were drawn from a first-in-human, open-label, multicenter phase I dose-escalation trial of ivuxolimab. Adults with locally advanced or metastatic head and neck squamous cell, hepatocellular, melanoma or renal cell carcinoma were enrolled in the trial. CD4+ and CD8+ T cells were sorted separately from peripheral blood before TCR sequencing.

Regarding this clone: Its antigen remains undetermined. The input lacks base qualities; no much larger clone sits a single base away.

The input for sequencing was CD4+ or CD8+ T cells sorted from blood, taken in a trial of the OX40 agonist ivuxolimab. The rearranged chain carries TRBV5-6 and TRBJ2-2; the D gene identity is not certain. The origin of this receptor is an adult with an advanced solid tumor such as melanoma, head and neck, liver or kidney cancer. The CDR3 sequence is CASSLGWTGELFF. The nucleotide sequence reads as follows: TGTGCCAGCAGCCTAGGGTGGACCGGGGAGCTGTTTTTT.